These 28 T cell receptor beta chains originate from one sample sequenced in a study of T cell responses to AZD1222 COVID-19 vaccine. The method was immunoSEQ multiplex PCR; TCRdb's version includes in-frame clones alone and lacks a portion of them. The sample holds fewer than 90,000 clones, approximately 91% seen once. Material: peripheral blood, obtained 28 days after the second AZD1222 dose. The receptors derive from an adult who received the AZD1222 COVID-19 vaccine.

CDR3 bases: TGTGCCAGCAGCCGGACACTCTTGAGAAACGAGCAGTACTTC. Protein: CASSRTLLRNEQYF. The chain couples TRBV5-6 to TRBJ2-7, with D possibly being TRBD1 (5 bases). The germline gives CDR1 SGHDT, CDR2 YYEEEE. The CDR3 length is 14 residues. V lost 4 bases and J lost 5, with 16 bases in between.

The rearrangement uses TRBV7-2 and TRBJ2-2, with D maybe TRBD2 (6 bases). Germline assignment: CDR1 SGHTA and CDR2 FQGNSA. The CDR3 is made up of 15 amino acids. Trimming shortened V by 1 base and J by 6 bases, and 12 bases separated the two germline ends. The CDR3 region has the DNA TGTGCCAGCAGCTTAGTACTAGCAGGCGCCGGGGAGCTGTTTTTT. As protein: CASSLVLAGAGELFF.

The genes are TRBV29-1 and TRBJ2-5, with D possibly matching TRBD1 (6 bases). The CDR3 has 15 amino acids. V was pared by 5 bases and J by 4 bases, with 20 bases between. Per the germline V gene, CDR1 is SQVTM and CDR2 is ANQGSEA. The DNA of the CDR3 is TGCAGCGTTCCTCGGTACAGGGAGTTCGTAGAGACCCAGTACTTC. Encoded protein: CSVPRYREFVETQYF.

The V call is TRBV19, the J call TRBJ1-1; D uncertain. This CDR3 has 15 amino acids. Trimming stripped 2 bases from V and 1 base from J, with 11 bases between. CDR1 LNHDA and CDR2 SQIVND come from the germline V gene (reference sequence). The CDR3 loop reads CASSIITMGNTEAFF. CDR3 sequence (DNA): TGTGCCAGTAGTATAATCACGATGGGGAACACTGAAGCTTTCTTT.

V usage is TRBV11-3 and J usage is TRBJ2-1, with a weak D call TRBD1 (6 bases). The germline V gene has CDR1 SGHNT and CDR2 YENEEA. Trimming removed 1 base from V and 8 bases from J, with 18 bases in between. There are 16 residues in the CDR3. CDR3 loop: CASSLVALGAGDEQFF. The CDR3 bases are TGTGCCAGCAGCTTAGTTGCGCTGGGGGCAGGCGATGAGCAGTTCTTC. Supplemented by reference TRBV11-3 and TRBJ2-1, the full variable domain reads EAGVVQSPRYKIIEKKQPVAFWCNPISGHNTLYWYLQNLGQGPELLIRYENEEAVDDSQLPKDRFSAERLKGVDSTLKIQPAELGDSAVYLCASSLVALGAGDEQFFGPGTRLTVL.

CDR3 sequence reads: CSVVLVQGVYGYTF. The CDR3 bases are TGCAGCGTTGTTCTGGTTCAGGGGGTCTATGGCTACACCTTC. The chain uses TRBV29-1 and TRBJ1-2; 7 bases match TRBD1. Germline V gene sequence: CDR1 SQVTM, CDR2 ANQGSEA. The CDR3 spans 14 residues. J was trimmed by 4 bases and V by 4 bases; bases with no gene match: 9.

With respect to this clone: The junction shows a germline mismatch at one end, possibly a read error. The rearrangement joins TRBV30 to TRBJ2-7; TRBD1 matches at 10 bases. The CDR3 is 11 amino acids. CDR1 and CDR2 (germline): GTSNPN, SVGIG (reference sequence). In DNA form, the CDR3 reads TGTGCCTGGAGTGGACAGGGGGCGCGAGTCTTC. Protein product: CAWSGQGARVF.

This sequence joins TRBV27 and TRBJ2-3; a weak D match, TRBD2 (5 bases). Germline V gene data show CDR1 as MNHEY and CDR2 as SMNVEV (reference sequence). CDR3 length: 12 amino acids. V lost 6 bases and J lost 7, with 11 bases in between. The CDR3 spells CASRSGLYTQYF. CDR3 sequence (DNA): TGTGCCAGCAGGTCAGGACTTTATACGCAGTATTTT.

This rearrangement joins TRBV7-2 to TRBJ1-5; the D is unclear. V was pared by 4 bases and J by 1 base, with 11 bases between. Germline-derived CDR1 and CDR2 are SGHTA and FQGNSA. This CDR3 has 15 residues. CDR3 in amino acids: CASSSNGVSNQPQHF. As DNA, the CDR3 is TGTGCCAGCAGCTCCAACGGAGTCAGCAATCAGCCCCAGCATTTT.

The table lists this clone with a count of one. This chain connects TRBV27 to TRBJ1-2; D might be TRBD1 (6 bases). The CDR3 runs to 14 residues. Germline V gene lookup returns CDR1 MNHEY and CDR2 SMNVEV (reference sequence). Between the trimmed V and J ends, which lost 2 bases and 4 bases, there was a span of 11 bases. The CDR3 sequence: CASSLVPGAYGYTF. Written as DNA, the CDR3 is TGTGCCAGCAGTTTAGTCCCAGGGGCCTATGGCTACACCTTC.

V and J are TRBV7-2 and TRBJ2-1; D is undetermined. V was cut by 4 bases and J by 10 bases, with 14 bases left in between. Germline V gene lookup returns CDR1 SGHTA and CDR2 FQGNSA. CDR3 length: 13 amino acids. The CDR3 DNA reads as TGTGCCAGCAGCTCAAACCCCCCCCGCGAGCAGTTCTTC. Protein sequence: CASSSNPPREQFF.

CDR3 sequence: CASSIGATANSNQPQHF. Here the CDR3 DNA reads TGTGCCAGTAGTATAGGGGCGACAGCTAATAGCAATCAGCCCCAGCATTTT. The chain links TRBV19 to TRBJ1-5; possible D gene TRBD1, 5 bases. The V gene's germline CDR1 is LNHDA and CDR2 SQIVND (reference sequence). With 1 base removed from V and 0 bases from J, the gap between germline ends came to 13 bases. The CDR3 spans 17 residues.

V usage is TRBV7-9 and J usage is TRBJ2-2; no definite D call. The CDR3 loop spans 11 amino acids. CDR1 is SEHNR and CDR2 is FQNEAQ in the germline V gene (reference sequence). Here the CDR3 reads CEFGNTGELFF. The CDR3, as DNA: TGTGAATTCGGAAACACCGGGGAGCTGTTTTTT.

The rearrangement links TRBV6-1 to TRBJ2-5; maybe TRBD1 (5 bases). With 3 bases removed from V and 5 bases from J, the gap between germline ends came to 10 bases. CDR3 size: 13 residues. Germline CDR1 MNHNS, CDR2 SASEGT. In DNA form, the CDR3 reads TGTGCCAGCAGTGAGACAGTTAGTGAGACCCAGTACTTC. Its translation: CASSETVSETQYF.

The chain is built from TRBV5-6 and TRBJ1-5; D is ambiguous. V was clipped by 4 bases and J by 0 bases, with 11 bases between them. The CDR3 consists of 15 residues. Germline V gene sequence: CDR1 SGHDT, CDR2 YYEEEE. This chain's CDR3 is CASSVSPNSNQPQHF. In DNA, the CDR3 is TGTGCCAGCAGCGTCAGTCCGAATAGCAATCAGCCCCAGCATTTT.

V and J are TRBV7-2 and TRBJ2-3; 12 bases map to TRBD2. Germline trimming cut 7 bases from V and 6 bases from J; bases unmatched to any gene: 5. Germline V gives CDR1 SGHTA, CDR2 FQGNSA. This CDR3 contains 14 residues. The CDR3 protein is CASNRLAGDDTQYF. The CDR3 DNA reads as TGTGCCAGCAACCGACTAGCGGGAGATGATACGCAGTATTTT.

The chain employs TRBV5-5 and TRBJ1-1; D is perhaps TRBD1 (5 bases). Trimming took off 4 bases at V and 5 bases at J, with 15 bases between the two ends. The germline V gene has CDR1 SGHKS and CDR2 YYEKEE (reference sequence). The CDR3 is 14 amino acids. The CDR3 loop reads CASSQLTGFTEAFF. The DNA for the CDR3 is TGTGCCAGCAGCCAACTTACAGGTTTTACTGAAGCTTTCTTT.

The chain is built from TRBV18 and TRBJ2-2; tentative D call: TRBD1 (6 bases). Germline V gives CDR1 KGHSH, CDR2 LQKENI. This CDR3 contains 17 residues. V was shortened by 1 base and J by 4 bases, with 16 bases between the two germline ends. This CDR3 is CASSPQNRERGTGELFF. CDR3 sequence (DNA): TGTGCCAGCTCACCACAAAACAGGGAGAGGGGCACCGGGGAGCTGTTTTTT.

This chain uses TRBV4-2 with TRBJ1-1; 7 positions match TRBD1. CDR3 length: 16 amino acids. The trim removed 4 bases at V and 2 bases at J, leaving 10 bases unmatched. Germline CDR1 reads LGHNA; CDR2 reads YNFKEQ. Written as DNA, the CDR3 is TGTGCCAGCAGCCGGGGGACAGATGGCTCAAACACTGAAGCTTTCTTT. Its protein product is CASSRGTDGSNTEAFF.

Only one count was recorded for this clone. The chain couples TRBV30 to TRBJ1-5, with a tentative D call TRBD1 (6 bases). Germline V lookup: CDR1 GTSNPN, CDR2 SVGIG (reference sequence). The CDR3 is 14 amino acids. V was pared by 2 bases and J by 2 bases, with 10 bases between. CDR3 protein: CAWSPGQRNQPQHF. The CDR3 bases are TGTGCCTGGAGTCCCGGACAGCGCAATCAGCCCCAGCATTTT.

The gene calls are TRBV2 and TRBJ1-1; D gene unclear. Germline loops: CDR1 SNHLY, CDR2 FYNNEI. The CDR3 length is 11 residues. Trimming left V 1 base short and J 14 bases short, with 11 bases between. CDR3 in amino acids: CASSEGPGPFF. The DNA of the CDR3 is TGTGCCAGCAGTGAAGGTCCCGGGCCCTTCTTT.

The chain employs TRBV21-1 and TRBJ2-7; TRBD1 is the table's D call, not checked against the DNA. TRBV21-1 has pseudogene status. The CDR3 contains 16 residues. The chain's CDR3 is CASSKAERQGLCEQYF. CDR3 sequence (DNA): TGTGCCAGCAGCAAAGCAGAGAGACAGGGGTTGTGCGAGCAGTACTTC.

The V gene is TRBV5-4, the J gene TRBJ2-2; no clear D. Germline-derived CDR1 and CDR2 are SGHNT and YYREEE (reference sequence). CDR3 length: 15 residues. V was clipped by 3 bases and J by 4 bases, with 13 bases between them. DNA of the CDR3: TGTGCCAGCAGCTCGTCTAGTGGTCGCACCGGGGAGCTGTTTTTT. Translated, it gives CASSSSSGRTGELFF.

The chain recombines TRBV5-1 with TRBJ2-7, with TRBD2 identical over 7 bases. The ends lost 0 bases at V and 7 bases at J; junction bases unmatched: 7. This CDR3 has 14 amino acids. The germline CDR1 and CDR2 sequences are SGHRS and YFSETQ. CDR3 region: CASSLGVPGGEQYF. The CDR3 DNA follows: TGCGCCAGCAGCTTGGGCGTTCCGGGGGGAGAGCAGTACTTC.

The V and J genes are TRBV29-1 and TRBJ1-1, with D uncertain. The CDR3 is made up of 12 amino acids. With 6 bases removed from V and 1 base from J, the gap between germline ends came to 9 bases. Per the germline V gene, CDR1 is SQVTM and CDR2 is ANQGSEA. The CDR3 sequence: CSVATTNTEAFF. CDR3 bases: TGCAGCGTGGCTACCACGAACACTGAAGCTTTCTTT.

The gene calls are TRBV5-1 and TRBJ1-1, with 8 positions matching TRBD1. Trimming removed 3 bases from V and 4 bases from J; junction bases left unmatched: 8. This CDR3 comprises 15 residues. Per germline, CDR1 SGHRS and CDR2 YFSETQ. The CDR3 loop reads CASSYLQGASTEAFF. As DNA, the CDR3 is TGCGCCAGCAGCTACTTGCAGGGGGCTAGCACTGAAGCTTTCTTT.

CDR3 DNA sequence: TGTGCCAGTAGCAACATCCGGACAGGGGTGGGCTCACCCCTCCACTTT. Its protein is CASSNIRTGVGSPLHF. This chain connects TRBV19 to TRBJ1-6, with 9 bases that match TRBD1. With V trimmed by 6 bases and J by 10 bases, 13 bases remained unmatched. CDR3 size: 16 residues. Germline V gene data show CDR1 as LNHDA and CDR2 as SQIVND (reference sequence).

This clone was picked up one time. The V and J genes are TRBV6-1 and TRBJ1-2; D may be TRBD1 (5 bases). Germline assignment: CDR1 MNHNS and CDR2 SASEGT. CDR3 length: 15 amino acids. With 0 bases removed from V and 7 bases from J, the gap between germline ends came to 15 bases. DNA for the CDR3: TGTGCCAGCAGTGAAGCGCCAAGGGGCGTAGGTGGCTACACCTTC. It yields the protein CASSEAPRGVGGYTF.